Given below is one T cell receptor beta chain in context. Input was around 1.9 ug genomic DNA, or all available if less. Measured with immunoSEQ multiplex PCR; TCRdb has only the in-frame clones, and not every one. The sample shows about 36,000 clones, just under 85% of them seen only once. This sample is part of a study of glioma-infiltrating T cells after dendritic cell vaccination. Study as a whole: Treatment, given 2003 to 2012, was autologous tumor lysate-pulsed dendritic cell vaccination.

Blood PBMC samples: pre-vaccination, two weeks post third vaccination, and at tumor progression. Trimming shortened V by 5 bases and J by 2 bases, and 26 bases separated the two germline ends. Germline CDR1 is MNHEY and CDR2 is SMNVEV (reference sequence). This CDR3 has 19 residues. The V gene is TRBV27, the J gene TRBJ2-3; possibly TRBD1 for D (7 bases). The sample here was blood, taken before dendritic cell vaccination. The sequence was collected from a human donor with glioblastoma. The CDR3 region has the DNA TGTGCCAGCAGTCCGCCCCGAATTGGCAGGGGGGTCGACACAGATACGCAGTATTTT. Translated, it gives CASSPPRIGRGVDTDTQYF.